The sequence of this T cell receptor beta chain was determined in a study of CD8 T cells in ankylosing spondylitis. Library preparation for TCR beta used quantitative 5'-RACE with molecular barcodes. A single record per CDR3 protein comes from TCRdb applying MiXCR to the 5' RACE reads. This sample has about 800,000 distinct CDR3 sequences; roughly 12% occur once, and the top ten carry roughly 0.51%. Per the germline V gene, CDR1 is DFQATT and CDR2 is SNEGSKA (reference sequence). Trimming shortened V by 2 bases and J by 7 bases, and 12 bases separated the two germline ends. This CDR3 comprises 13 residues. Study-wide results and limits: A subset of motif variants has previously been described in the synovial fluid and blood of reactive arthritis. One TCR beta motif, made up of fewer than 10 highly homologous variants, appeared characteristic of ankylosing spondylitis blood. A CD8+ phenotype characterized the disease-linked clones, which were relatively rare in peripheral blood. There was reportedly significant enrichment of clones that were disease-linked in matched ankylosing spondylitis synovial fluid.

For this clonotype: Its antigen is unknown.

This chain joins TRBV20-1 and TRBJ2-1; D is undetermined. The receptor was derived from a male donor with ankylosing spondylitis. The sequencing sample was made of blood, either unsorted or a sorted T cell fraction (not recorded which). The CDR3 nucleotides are TGCAGTGCTAGACCCCGGGCCGAGAATGAGCAGTTCTTC. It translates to CSARPRAENEQFF.